The sequence of this T cell receptor beta chain was determined in a study of shared clonotypes between healthy human individuals. V was clipped by 3 bases and J by 8 bases, with 10 bases between them. Germline loops: CDR1 MDHEN, CDR2 SYDVKM. CDR3 length: 12 residues. Using immunoSEQ multiplex PCR, the repertoire was profiled, and TCRdb retains in-frame clones only, with some absent. The repertoire includes under 150,000 clones, around 73% of them detected once, and roughly 25% sits in the top ten. The chain employs TRBV28 and TRBJ1-2; maybe TRBD1 (6 bases). The source material was memory CD8+ T cells sorted from blood. Subset defined: CD45RO+ cells pooled with CCR7-negative TemRA cells. The sequence came from a woman in her thirties in good health. CDR3 sequence reads: CASSLGARGYTF. For the CDR3, the DNA is TGTGCCAGCAGTTTGGGGGCGAGGGGCTACACCTTC.